This T cell receptor (beta chain) originates from a study of T cell changes during pregnancy in multiple sclerosis. The assay was immunoSEQ multiplex PCR, and TCRdb's table has in-frame clones only and misses some. The data show tens of thousands of clones, about nine tenths seen once. This sample comprised peripheral blood, obtained before pregnancy. The sequence came from a female donor with multiple sclerosis, enrolled in a pregnancy study.

This CDR3 reads CASSAFRQGSNQPQHF. CDR3 DNA sequence: TGTGCCAGCAGCGCTTTCAGACAGGGATCCAATCAGCCCCAGCATTTT. V gene TRBV27 combines with J gene TRBJ1-5, with 7 bases identical to TRBD1. The CDR3 covers 16 residues. Germline V gene data show CDR1 as MNHEY and CDR2 as SMNVEV (reference sequence). J was trimmed by 3 bases and V by 6 bases; bases with no gene match: 11.